This TCR beta chain was observed in a study of OX40 agonist ivuxolimab in advanced cancers. The assay was immunoSEQ multiplex PCR, and TCRdb's table has in-frame clones only and misses some. The table lists roughly 80,000 clones, 80% to 90% of them singletons. This CDR3 is built from 13 residues. This clone was counted a few times. This chain connects TRBV21-1 to TRBJ2-6; TRBD2, the D gene given by the table, was not confirmed from the DNA. TRBV21-1 is noted as a pseudogene. The sequencing here drew on CD4+ or CD8+ T cells sorted from blood, taken in a trial of the OX40 agonist ivuxolimab. The clonotype originates from an adult with an advanced solid tumor such as melanoma, head and neck, liver or kidney cancer. In DNA, the CDR3 is TGTGCCAGCTCGAGAATTGGGGCCAACGTCCTGACTTTC. As protein: CASSRIGANVLTF.